This T cell receptor beta chain was sequenced for a study of T cell responses to AZD1222 COVID-19 vaccine. About the research overall: Investigators merged groups given second doses at roughly 4 or roughly 12 weeks. Study results and caveats: Two doses of AZD1222 preceded a rise in Spike-specific TCR breadth and depth. Targets within unmutated variant regions were reportedly found for nearly half of spike-specific TCRs.

Clones were read by immunoSEQ multiplex PCR, and TCRdb kept only the in-frame ones, dropping some. Of around 160,000 clones listed, about 91% are singletons. The CDR3 contains 13 residues. Germline CDR1 reads LNHDA; CDR2 reads SQIVND (reference sequence). Trimming stripped 7 bases from V and 5 bases from J, with 11 bases between. This clone was observed once. Its target is not known. This TCR was recovered from an adult in good health. This specimen consisted of peripheral blood, obtained on day 0 of AZD1222 vaccination. The chain couples TRBV19 to TRBJ2-2; D perhaps matches TRBD2 (6 bases). CDR3 bases: TGTGCCAGTACCCCGCGGGGAACCGGGGAGCTGTTTTTT. It encodes CASTPRGTGELFF.